The rows below give T cell receptor beta chains drawn from one sample of a study of blood T cell repertoires in COVID-19. Sequencing was performed with immunoSEQ multiplex PCR; in TCRdb, only in-frame clones are kept and a portion is missing. The sample lists 370,000 or so clones, over 65% seen once, with 1.1% in the top ten. The sequencing input was peripheral blood. Source of these receptors: a human donor with acute or convalescent COVID-19. The donor label of this sample is uncertain. CDR3s include the opening cysteine and the closing phenylalanine or tryptophan. Fields, in order: J gene, V gene, clone size, D gene, CDR3 DNA, CDR3 protein. The D gene is left open where the match is weak. A clone size is listed for some rows: how often the clone was seen (once, few, many), or a class if it is expanded.

TRBJ1-1	TRBV6-5	few	-	TGTGCCAGCAGACAAGGACTAAACACTGAAGCTTTCTTT	CASRQGLNTEAFF
TRBJ1-5	TRBV30	-	TRBD1	TGTGCCTGGAGTGTAGGGACAGGATATCATCAGCCCCAGCATTTT	CAWSVGTGYHQPQHF
TRBJ1-1	TRBV14	-	TRBD1	TGTGCCAGCAGCCGGAAGATTACAGGGGGCTTCGGGAACACTGAAGCTTTCTTT	CASSRKITGGFGNTEAFF
TRBJ1-5	TRBV28	once	-	TGTGCCAGCAGTACCGCAGGGGCGGGGGGTCAGCCCCAGCATTTT	CASSTAGAGGQPQHF
TRBJ1-2	TRBV27	-	-	TGTGCCAGCAGCACAGTGGGGGCAGGGGCGCGGGGCTACACCTTC	CASSTVGAGARGYTF
TRBJ1-1	TRBV7-9	-	-	TGTGCCAGCAGCCTCCAGAGACAGAACACTGAAGCTTTCTTT	CASSLQRQNTEAFF
TRBJ2-5	TRBV30	-	TRBD2	TGTGCCTGGAGTATAGCGGGAGGGCCGAAGACCCAGTACTTC	CAWSIAGGPKTQYF
TRBJ1-1	TRBV6-5	-	TRBD1	TGTGCCAGCAGACCTAGGGGACAGCGATACACTGAAGCTTTCTTT	CASRPRGQRYTEAFF
TRBJ1-2	TRBV4-2	-	-	TGTGCCAGCAGCCAAGATGGCGGCCCCCGGATAAACTATGGCTACACCTTC	CASSQDGGPRINYGYTF
TRBJ1-2	TRBV10-3	once	-	TGTGCCATCAGTGAGTCGATAGGGAAGGGGTCTAATGGCTACACCTTC	CAISESIGKGSNGYTF
TRBJ2-5	TRBV3-1/TRBV3-2	-	-	TGTGCCAGCAGCCAAGAAGGGGTTCAGGGAGAGACCCAGTACTTC	CASSQEGVQGETQYF
TRBJ1-2	TRBV28	-	-	TGTGCCAGCAGTTTCGGTTGGGGCTACACCTTC	CASSFGWGYTF
TRBJ2-5	TRBV7-9	-	-	TGTGCCAGCAGCCTATCAGGTGGAGAGACCCAGTACTTC	CASSLSGGETQYF
TRBJ2-3	TRBV7-8	-	-	TGTGCCAGCAGCGCACCTCCGGCAGGCCCTAGCACAGATACGCAGTATTTT	CASSAPPAGPSTDTQYF
TRBJ1-2	TRBV2	-	-	TGTGCCACAGGGTTAAGGCCCAACATTCCGACTAACTATGGCTACACCTTC	CATGLRPNIPTNYGYTF
TRBJ1-3	TRBV6-6	-	-	TGTGCCAGCCAGGGTCTGGCGATTTTATCTGGAAACACCATATATTTT	CASQGLAILSGNTIYF
TRBJ1-2	TRBV12-3/TRBV12-4	-	TRBD1	TGTGCCAGCAGTTTAAGACAGGGCTATGGCTACACCTTC	CASSLRQGYGYTF
TRBJ2-1	TRBV24-1	-	TRBD2	TGTGCCACCAGTGATACCGGGACTAGCGGCCTCTCCTACAATGAGCAGTTCTTC	CATSDTGTSGLSYNEQFF
TRBJ2-7	TRBV3-1/TRBV3-2	few	-	TGTGCCAGCAGCCAAGTTCTGGTTGCGGGGGAGCAGTACTTC	CASSQVLVAGEQYF
TRBJ1-2	TRBV3-1/TRBV3-2	once	TRBD1	TGTGCCAGCAGCCGGGGACAGCCTAACTATGGCTACACCTTC	CASSRGQPNYGYTF
TRBJ2-1	TRBV2	-	TRBD2	TGTGCCAGCAGTGAAGGCGGGGGGACTCGCTCCTACAATGAGCAGTTCTTC	CASSEGGGTRSYNEQFF
TRBJ2-1	TRBV29-1	-	TRBD2	TGCAGCGTCGTGACTAGCGGGAGGGCCTACAATGAGCAGTTCTTC	CSVVTSGRAYNEQFF
TRBJ1-4	TRBV5-1	-	TRBD1	TGCGCCAGCAGCTACAGGGGGCTTAATGAAAAACTGTTTTTT	CASSYRGLNEKLFF
TRBJ1-1	TRBV12-3/TRBV12-4	-	-	TGTGCCAGCACTCGACTTCGCATCACTGAAGCTTTCTTT	CASTRLRITEAFF
TRBJ2-2	TRBV2	-	TRBD1	TGTGCCAGCAGTGGGGAAGGGGGCTTCGGCGGGGAGCTGTTTTTT	CASSGEGGFGGELFF
TRBJ2-7	TRBV6-6	-	TRBD1	TGTGCCAGCAGACCCCCCGGGACAGCAGCCTACGAGCAGTACTTC	CASRPPGTAAYEQYF
TRBJ1-2	TRBV7-9	-	-	TGTGCCAGCAGCTCAGGGGACAACTATGGCTACACCTTC	CASSSGDNYGYTF
TRBJ2-2	TRBV20-1	-	TRBD2	TGCAGTGCTAGTCGACAACTAGCGGGGACCGGGGAGCTGTTTTTT	CSASRQLAGTGELFF
TRBJ2-1	TRBV5-1	-	TRBD2	TGCGCCAGCAGCTTGACTGTCTCGGGACTAGCGGCAGAGCAGTTCTTC	CASSLTVSGLAAEQFF
TRBJ2-1	TRBV20-1	few	TRBD2	TGCAGTGCTAGTTTGGCGACTAGCGCTTACAATGAGCAGTTCTTC	CSASLATSAYNEQFF
TRBJ1-2	TRBV7-9	few	-	TGTGCCAGCAGCTTAGGGACATACGGAAGCTACACCTTC	CASSLGTYGSYTF
TRBJ2-5	TRBV19	-	TRBD2	TGTGCCAGTAGTATCACTAGCGGGAGCGGGGAGACCCAGTACTTC	CASSITSGSGETQYF
TRBJ1-2	TRBV6-5	-	TRBD1	TGTGCCAGCAGCTCTCGACAGGGTGGCTACACCTTC	CASSSRQGGYTF
TRBJ2-7	TRBV3-1/TRBV3-2	-	-	TGTGCCAGCGTGTCGCGGGGATCATACGAGCAGTACTTC	CASVSRGSYEQYF
TRBJ2-7	TRBV4-2	once	-	TGTGCCAGCAGCCAAGATTTAGCCATCTCCTACGAGCAGTACTTC	CASSQDLAISYEQYF
TRBJ2-3	TRBV5-1	once	-	TGCGCCAGCAGCAATCAAAACAGGGCTGATACGCAGTATTTT	CASSNQNRADTQYF
TRBJ2-3	TRBV19	-	TRBD1	TGTGCCAGTACCGATAACACAGGGGGCCGAGATACGCAGTATTTT	CASTDNTGGRDTQYF
TRBJ2-1	TRBV28	-	TRBD2	TGTGCCAGCAGTTTGAGGACTAGCTTCTACAATGAGCAGTTCTTC	CASSLRTSFYNEQFF
TRBJ1-1	TRBV18	-	TRBD1	TGTGCCAGCTCACCTACAGGGGGGACCACTGAAGCTTTCTTT	CASSPTGGTTEAFF
TRBJ2-1	TRBV19	-	TRBD1	TGTGCCAGTAGTTCCCGACAGGGGCGAAATGAGCAGTTCTTC	CASSSRQGRNEQFF
TRBJ1-2	TRBV30	few	TRBD1	TGTGCCTGGATTGGTTCCGGGACAGCATATGGCTACACCTTC	CAWIGSGTAYGYTF